These 25 T cell receptor beta chains originate from one sample sequenced in a study of blood T cell repertoires in COVID-19. Some clones are missing from TCRdb's copy, which holds only in-frame ones; the method was immunoSEQ multiplex PCR. The sample yields 93,000 or so clones, 84% seen once. The sample was peripheral blood. These receptor sequences come from a human donor in a cohort sampled during active COVID-19.

The V and J genes are TRBV5-1 and TRBJ1-5, with 7 bases that match TRBD1. The CDR3 consists of 15 residues. Trimming cost V 0 bases and J 1 base; bases outside gene matches: 1. The germline V gene has CDR1 SGHRS and CDR2 YFSETQ. CDR3 DNA: TGCGCCAGCAGCTTGGCAGGGGGGAGCAATCAGCCCCAGCATTTT. Protein sequence: CASSLAGGSNQPQHF.

The chain recombines TRBV3-1 (or the pseudogene TRBV3-2) with TRBJ2-7; possibly TRBD1 for D (5 bases). Trimming cost V 6 bases and J 1 base, with 10 bases left between them. Germline V CDR1 and CDR2: LGHDT, YNNKEL (reference sequence). The CDR3 consists of 13 residues. Written as DNA, the CDR3 is TGTGCCAGCAGGCCTCGACAGTCCTACGAGCAGTACTTC. Translation: CASRPRQSYEQYF.

The V gene is TRBV30, the J gene TRBJ1-1; unclear D gene. Looked up from germline, CDR1 is GTSNPN and CDR2 is SVGIG (reference sequence). This CDR3 spans 12 amino acids. The V and J ends lost 2 bases and 7 bases respectively, with 11 bases between them. CDR3 residues: CAWSHSTLEAFF. The CDR3 DNA reads TGTGCCTGGAGTCACTCCACGCTTGAAGCTTTCTTT.

The chain recombines TRBV27 with TRBJ1-5, with D tentatively TRBD1 (6 bases). The CDR3 runs 14 residues. CDR1 and CDR2 (germline): MNHEY, SMNVEV (reference sequence). V lost 3 bases, J lost 9 bases, and 15 bases lay in between. CDR3 nucleotides: TGTGCCAGCAGTTTCTACAGGGCCGGGGCGCCCCAGCATTTT. Residues: CASSFYRAGAPQHF.

This clone was seen only once. The CDR3: CASRRQGLKSGNTIYF. The DNA for the CDR3 is TGTGCCAGCAGGCGTCAGGGATTGAAGTCTGGAAACACCATATATTTT. The gene calls are TRBV21-1 and TRBJ1-3; the D call in the table, TRBD1, was not verified against the DNA. TRBV21-1 is a pseudogene segment. This CDR3 comprises 16 residues.

The chain employs TRBV6-5 and TRBJ2-1; 9 bases align to TRBD1. This CDR3 is 15 amino acids long. J was trimmed by 6 bases and V by 7 bases; bases with no gene match: 10. Germline assignment: CDR1 MNHEY and CDR2 SVGAGI. In DNA, the CDR3 is TGTGCCAGCACCGACCCCGACAGGGGGGTCAATGAGCAGTTCTTC. Translated: CASTDPDRGVNEQFF.

This chain's CDR3 is CASSLGASGQETQYF. CDR3 bases: TGTGCCAGCAGCTTAGGGGCTAGCGGACAAGAGACCCAGTACTTC. The rearrangement uses TRBV7-7 and TRBJ2-5; 7 bases fit TRBD2. V lost 1 base and J lost 2; bases outside the gene matches: 4. This CDR3 spans 15 amino acids. CDR1 is SSHAT, CDR2 FNYEAQ, per germline (reference sequence).

This chain links TRBV5-1 with TRBJ1-5, with TRBD1 matching over 12 bases. The CDR3 has 14 residues. Trimming cost V 0 bases and J 9 bases; bases outside gene matches: 1. CDR1 is SGHRS, CDR2 YFSETQ, per germline. The CDR3 coding sequence is TGCGCCAGCAGCTTGGAGGGACAGGGGGCGCCCCAGCATTTT. It codes for CASSLEGQGAPQHF.

The chain couples TRBV7-2 to TRBJ2-5; D perhaps matches TRBD1 (5 bases). The germline gives CDR1 SGHTA, CDR2 FQGNSA. The CDR3 has 15 residues. Trimming removed 1 base at V and 3 bases at J, with 12 bases between. The CDR3 DNA reads TGTGCCAGCAGCTTAGGGGGCAGGGTAAAAGAGACCCAGTACTTC. Amino acid sequence: CASSLGGRVKETQYF.

This chain joins TRBV5-8 and TRBJ1-4; TRBD1 aligns across 12 bases. Trimming took 2 bases from V and 6 from J; bases not matched to a gene: 5. CDR1 is SGHTS, CDR2 YDEGEE, per germline. The CDR3 runs 16 residues. CDR3 amino acids: CASSLGRDRGHEKLFF. The CDR3 bases are TGTGCCAGCAGCTTAGGCCGGGACAGGGGGCATGAAAAACTGTTTTTT.

The V call is TRBV3-1 (or the pseudogene TRBV3-2), the J call TRBJ1-1; the D gene is possibly TRBD1 (5 bases). The V gene's germline CDR1 is LGHDT and CDR2 YNNKEL (reference sequence). The CDR3 has 13 amino acids. Trimming took 4 bases from V and 6 from J, leaving 12 bases between them. CDR3 nucleotide sequence: TGTGCCAGCAGCCCCTTAGGGGCCCCTGAAGCTTTCTTT. It specifies CASSPLGAPEAFF.

V and J are TRBV7-3 and TRBJ2-1; D not certain. CDR3 size: 13 residues. The V end lost 0 bases, the J end lost 8 bases, and 8 bases lay between the germline ends. CDR1 is SGHTA and CDR2 is FQGTGA in the germline V gene. CDR3 loop: CASSLTAVHEQFF. Here the CDR3 DNA reads TGTGCCAGCAGCTTAACGGCGGTCCATGAGCAGTTCTTC.

Only one count was recorded for this clone. The rearrangement joins TRBV3-1 (or the pseudogene TRBV3-2) to TRBJ2-5; 7 bases fit TRBD2. Germline lookup yields CDR1 LGHDT and CDR2 YNNKEL (reference sequence). The V and J ends lost 4 bases and 0 bases, in that order; junction bases with no gene match: 8. The CDR3 length is 16 residues. The CDR3 spells CASSLTGGTYQETQYF. DNA for the CDR3: TGTGCCAGCAGCCTAACGGGAGGCACATACCAAGAGACCCAGTACTTC.

The chain joins TRBV11-2 to TRBJ1-2, with 8 positions matching TRBD1. This CDR3 spans 14 amino acids. Germline CDR1 is SGHAT and CDR2 is FQNNGV. Germline trimming cut 2 bases from V and 4 bases from J; bases unmatched to any gene: 3. CDR3 amino acids: CASSLSGTGYGYTF. CDR3 nucleotides: TGTGCCAGCAGCTTATCCGGGACAGGCTATGGCTACACCTTC.

The V gene is TRBV9, the J gene TRBJ1-6; D call uncertain. CDR1 is SGDLS, CDR2 YYNGEE, per germline. The CDR3 runs 16 residues. Trimming left V 0 bases short and J 10 bases short, with 17 bases between. CDR3 DNA sequence: TGTGCCAGCAGCGTAGACATAGGCATAACGGGGTCACCCCTCCACTTT. This sequence encodes CASSVDIGITGSPLHF. The full variable domain, completed using reference TRBV9 and TRBJ1-6, is DSGVTQTPKHLITATGQRVTLRCSPRSGDLSVYWYQQSLDQGLQFLIQYYNGEERAKGNILERFSAQQFPDLHSELNLSSLELGDSALYFCASSVDIGITGSPLHFGNGTRLTVT.

This clone was picked up a small number of times. V gene TRBV27 combines with J gene TRBJ1-1, with D possibly matching TRBD1 (6 bases). V lost 5 bases and J 6 bases, leaving 19 bases between the germline ends. The CDR3 has 15 amino acids. In germline, CDR1 is MNHEY, CDR2 SMNVEV (reference sequence). The CDR3 reads CASSRNFFSGAEAFF. The CDR3 region has the DNA TGTGCCAGCAGTCGGAACTTTTTTTCAGGGGCTGAAGCTTTCTTT.

This clone has just one count. The chain couples TRBV4-3 to TRBJ1-5; weak D call: TRBD1 (5 bases). Trimming took 3 bases from V and 5 from J, leaving 14 bases between them. Per germline, CDR1 LGHNA and CDR2 YSLEER. This CDR3 region has 15 residues. The CDR3 protein is CASSQGTGGDQPQHF. The CDR3 DNA reads TGCGCCAGCAGCCAGGGGACGGGGGGTGATCAGCCCCAGCATTTT.

This clone appeared a few times. V is TRBV3-1 (or the pseudogene TRBV3-2) and J is TRBJ1-4, with D possibly TRBD1 on 6 matching bases. The CDR3 contains 13 residues. CDR1 and CDR2 (germline): LGHDT, YNNKEL (reference sequence). Trimming removed 3 bases from V and 8 bases from J, with 10 bases in between. The CDR3 nucleotides read TGTGCCAGCAGCCAGCAGGGGCGGGAAAAACTGTTTTTT. This gives the protein CASSQQGREKLFF.

The chain combines TRBV4-1 with TRBJ2-3; 11 nucleotides align to TRBD1. Germline V CDR1 and CDR2: MGHRA, YSYEKL. With V trimmed by 4 bases and J by 9 bases, 9 bases remained unmatched. The CDR3 is 15 residues long. The CDR3 DNA sequence: TGCGCCAGCAGCCCCGCCGGACAGGGGGCGGGAACGCAGTATTTT. Translation gives CASSPAGQGAGTQYF.

The V call is TRBV10-3, the J call TRBJ2-1; D remains unclear. CDR1 is ENHRY, CDR2 SYGVKD, per germline. The V end lost 3 bases, the J end lost 3 bases, and 15 bases lay between the germline ends. CDR3 length: 16 amino acids. The CDR3 DNA sequence: TGTGCCATCAGTGAACAACTCAAGGCGGTCTACAATGAGCAGTTCTTC. Its protein is CAISEQLKAVYNEQFF.

The chain joins TRBV5-5 to TRBJ1-2; D is unclear. The CDR3 covers 13 residues. From germline, CDR1 is SGHKS and CDR2 YYEKEE (reference sequence). Trimming stripped 4 bases from V and 4 bases from J, with 11 bases between. In nucleotides, the CDR3 is TGTGCCAGCAGCAGCTCCAGGCCCTATGGCTACACCTTC. This encodes CASSSSRPYGYTF.

In the case of this clone: A junction end diverges from the germline sequence, so it may reflect a read error. The rearrangement uses TRBV7-7 and TRBJ2-3; 9 bases are a match to TRBD2. The CDR3 has 18 amino acids. The germline V gene encodes CDR1 SSHAT and CDR2 FNYEAQ (reference sequence). This CDR3 reads CASSPGLAGPYFTDTQYF. The CDR3 nucleotides are TGTGCTAGCAGCCCCGGGCTAGCGGGGCCATACTTCACAGATACGCAGTATTTT.

The chain links TRBV6-2 or TRBV6-3 to TRBJ2-3; TRBD2 matches 16 bases. CDR1 is MNHEY, CDR2 SVGEGT, per germline. V gave up 2 bases and J gave up 4 bases; unmatched junction bases: 6. The CDR3 spans 18 residues. CDR3 sequence reads: CASSYVAGLAGGPDTQYF. CDR3 nucleotide sequence: TGTGCCAGCAGTTACGTGGCGGGACTAGCGGGGGGGCCAGATACGCAGTATTTT.

The rearrangement joins TRBV6-2 or TRBV6-3 to TRBJ2-5, with TRBD2 matching over 7 bases. CDR3 size: 15 residues. Germline CDR1 MNHEY, CDR2 SVGEGT. V lost 10 bases, J lost 1 base, and 12 bases stayed unmatched. In nucleotides, the CDR3 is TGTGCCACCAGCCGAGGGCGGGGGATCCAAGAGACCCAGTACTTC. This translates into CATSRGRGIQETQYF.

The chain couples TRBV10-1 to TRBJ2-7; D is perhaps TRBD2 (6 bases). V was clipped by 0 bases and J by 5 bases, with 11 bases between them. The germline CDR1 and CDR2 sequences are WNHNN and SYGVQD (reference sequence). The CDR3 consists of 14 residues. CDR3 in amino acids: CASSESGGYHEQYF. The CDR3 DNA reads TGCGCCAGCAGTGAGTCGGGGGGATACCACGAGCAGTACTTC.